The 18 T cell receptor beta chains given below trace back to one sample, sequenced in a study of blood T cell repertoires in COVID-19. Assay used: immunoSEQ multiplex PCR; TCRdb lists only in-frame clones, some missing. The sample contains more than 200,000 clones, approximately 86% of which appear only once. The sample taken for sequencing was PBMCs or T cells enriched from blood (not recorded which). Source of these receptors: a woman between 50 and 59 years old who had recovered from COVID-19.

V and J are TRBV3-1 (or the pseudogene TRBV3-2) and TRBJ2-7; D remains unclear. Germline values: CDR1 LGHDT, CDR2 YNNKEL (reference sequence). The CDR3 is 14 residues long. The V and J ends lost 3 bases and 1 base respectively, with 10 bases between them. DNA of the CDR3: TGTGCCAGCAGCCACATGGGCGCATCCTACGAGCAGTACTTC. It yields the protein CASSHMGASYEQYF.

The chain joins TRBV24-1 to TRBJ2-3; TRBD2 matches 9 bases. The CDR3 totals 15 residues. Germline V gene sequence: CDR1 KGHDR, CDR2 SFDVKD. V dropped 3 bases and J dropped 3; count of bases not matched to a gene: 3. The chain's CDR3 is CATSDAGGPTDTQYF. The DNA of the CDR3 is TGTGCCACCAGTGATGCGGGAGGGCCGACAGATACGCAGTATTTT.

The chain has TRBV28 and TRBJ1-6; TRBD1 might be the D (5 bases). The CDR3 totals 12 residues. V lost 5 bases to trimming and J lost 10 bases, with 9 bases between them. The V gene's germline CDR1 is MDHEN and CDR2 SYDVKM. For the CDR3, the DNA is TGTGCCAGCAGTCTTAAGGGGTCACCCCTCCACTTT. This sequence encodes CASSLKGSPLHF.

The rearrangement links TRBV9 to TRBJ2-1; TRBD2 matches at 11 bases. Trimming at V came to 3 bases and at J to 8 bases, leaving 7 bases not matched to a gene. CDR1 and CDR2 from the germline V gene are SGDLS and YYNGEE. The CDR3 extends over 15 amino acids. The CDR3 DNA follows: TGTGCCAGCAGCGGTAGCGGGAGGGCAGTTTATGAGCAGTTCTTC. This sequence encodes CASSGSGRAVYEQFF.

Regarding this clone: This specimen includes other DNA sequences encoding the same CDR3. DNA for the CDR3: TGTGCCAGCAGCCGCGACAGGGATCAGCCCCAGCATTTT. It is translated as CASSRDRDQPQHF. The rearrangement uses TRBV3-1 (or the pseudogene TRBV3-2) and TRBJ1-5, with 7 bases matching TRBD1. Germline loops: CDR1 LGHDT, CDR2 YNNKEL (reference sequence). This CDR3 has 13 amino acids. V lost 4 bases to trimming and J lost 5 bases; unmatched junction nucleotides: 2.

The rearrangement joins TRBV7-8 to TRBJ1-1, with 7 positions matching TRBD1. V gave up 5 bases and J gave up 0 bases; unmatched junction bases: 12. Germline V CDR1 and CDR2: SGHVS, FQNEAQ. CDR3 length equals 17 residues. CDR3 nucleotides: TGTGCCAGCAGCCCATTAATGAGACAGGGTTTGAACACTGAAGCTTTCTTT. Its translation: CASSPLMRQGLNTEAFF.

The V and J genes are TRBV5-1 and TRBJ2-3; D not certain. This CDR3 region has 14 residues. Germline CDR1 reads SGHRS; CDR2 reads YFSETQ. V was shortened by 0 bases and J by 6 bases, with 11 bases between the two germline ends. CDR3 protein: CASSLGPTTDTQYF. The CDR3 nucleotides read TGCGCCAGCAGCTTGGGACCGACAACCGATACGCAGTATTTT. Full variable domain (outside the CDR3, taken from reference TRBV5-1 and TRBJ2-3): KAGVTQTPRYLIKTRGQQVTLSCSPISGHRSVSWYQQTPGQGLQFLFEYFSETQRNKGNFPGRFSGRQFSNSRSEMNVSTLELGDSALYLCASSLGPTTDTQYFGPGTRLTVL.

The V gene is TRBV28, the J gene TRBJ1-2; 7 positions agree with TRBD1. This CDR3 comprises 15 residues. Trimming took 7 bases from V and 4 from J; bases not matched to a gene: 12. CDR1 is MDHEN and CDR2 is SYDVKM in the germline V gene. Here the CDR3 DNA reads TGTGCCAGCAAGCCGGAGGGGCAGGGGGGCTATGGCTACACCTTC. It translates to CASKPEGQGGYGYTF.

The chain joins TRBV19 to TRBJ2-7; 10 nucleotides align to TRBD2. J was trimmed by 5 bases and V by 2 bases; bases with no gene match: 9. Germline V gene lookup returns CDR1 LNHDA and CDR2 SQIVND (reference sequence). CDR3 length: 16 residues. The DNA of the CDR3 is TGTGCCAGTAGTATATCCCACCTAGCGGGAGCTAACGAGCAGTACTTC. This encodes CASSISHLAGANEQYF.

This clone was seen a single time. The chain combines TRBV7-8 with TRBJ2-5; D not resolved. Germline-derived CDR1 and CDR2 are SGHVS and FQNEAQ. This CDR3 region has 15 residues. V was trimmed by 2 bases and J by 4 bases, leaving 14 bases between them. CDR3 region: CASSLLGETGETQYF. The CDR3 coding sequence is TGTGCCAGCAGCTTACTGGGCGAAACCGGAGAGACCCAGTACTTC.

This clone was found a few times. This sequence joins TRBV28 and TRBJ1-4; 7 bases line up with TRBD1. V lost 7 bases to trimming and J lost 4 bases; unmatched junction nucleotides: 6. Germline loops: CDR1 MDHEN, CDR2 SYDVKM. The CDR3 consists of 14 residues. The CDR3 nucleotides are TGTGCCAGCACCCAGGACAGGATTAATGAAAAACTGTTTTTT. Its translation: CASTQDRINEKLFF.

The genes are TRBV28 and TRBJ1-1; TRBD1 agrees at 10 bases. This CDR3 is 15 amino acids long. Per the germline V gene, CDR1 is MDHEN and CDR2 is SYDVKM. V shed 5 bases, J shed 11 bases, and the junction held 14 bases outside the gene matches. The CDR3 here is CASSHNPGQGLLAFF. The CDR3 DNA sequence: TGTGCCAGCAGTCATAACCCGGGACAGGGGTTGTTGGCTTTCTTT.

The CDR3 bases are TGTGCCAGCAGTTCTAGCGGGAGGGGTATTGAGCAGTTCTTC. It specifies CASSSSGRGIEQFF. This rearrangement joins TRBV6-2 or TRBV6-3 to TRBJ2-1; 12 bases map to TRBD2. In germline, CDR1 is MNHEY, CDR2 SVGEGT. Trimming removed 4 bases from V and 9 bases from J; junction bases left unmatched: 4. The CDR3 spans 14 residues.

The chain recombines TRBV5-1 with TRBJ1-4; perhaps TRBD1 as D (6 bases). Germline V gene data show CDR1 as SGHRS and CDR2 as YFSETQ. V shed 5 bases and J shed 0 bases, with 14 bases lying between them. The CDR3 is 16 amino acids. The CDR3 region has the DNA TGCGCCAGCAGACAGGGAACTGGGACAACTAATGAAAAACTGTTTTTT. Its translation: CASRQGTGTTNEKLFF.

V gene TRBV6-5 combines with J gene TRBJ2-7, with 7 bases aligning to TRBD2. This CDR3 is 14 amino acids long. After removal of 8 bases from V and 0 bases from J, the junction contained 7 bases not matched to a gene. The germline V gene encodes CDR1 MNHEY and CDR2 SVGAGI. The CDR3 protein is CASGGLGGSYEQYF. The CDR3 nucleotides read TGTGCCAGCGGCGGACTAGGAGGCTCCTACGAGCAGTACTTC.

V gene TRBV5-1 combines with J gene TRBJ2-1; no definite D call. The germline V gene has CDR1 SGHRS and CDR2 YFSETQ. The ends were cut back, 0 bases at V and 5 bases at J, with 12 bases in the middle. This CDR3 is 15 amino acids long. CDR3 region: CASSLEPSLNNEQFF. Written as DNA, the CDR3 is TGCGCCAGCAGCTTGGAACCATCACTTAACAATGAGCAGTTCTTC.

J is TRBJ2-7 and V is TRBV27; perhaps TRBD1 as D (6 bases). Trimming pared 5 bases from V and 5 bases from J, leaving 13 bases between. The germline V gene has CDR1 MNHEY and CDR2 SMNVEV (reference sequence). The CDR3 totals 13 residues. The CDR3 reads CASSVGGHDEQYF. The CDR3 coding sequence is TGTGCCAGCAGTGTTGGGGGACACGACGAGCAGTACTTC.

The J gene is TRBJ2-5, the V gene TRBV5-4, with 7 bases fitting TRBD1. CDR1 and CDR2 (germline): SGHNT, YYREEE (reference sequence). The CDR3 loop spans 15 amino acids. J lost 0 bases, V lost 4 bases, and 6 bases had no gene match. CDR3 region: CASSGRQGNQETQYF. DNA for the CDR3: TGTGCCAGCAGCGGACGACAGGGAAACCAAGAGACCCAGTACTTC. Variable domain in full (rest from reference TRBV5-4 and TRBJ2-5): ETGVTQSPTHLIKTRGQQVTLRCSSQSGHNTVSWYQQALGQGPQFIFQYYREEENGRGNFPPRFSGLQFPNYSSELNVNALELDDSALYLCASSGRQGNQETQYFGPGTRLLVL.